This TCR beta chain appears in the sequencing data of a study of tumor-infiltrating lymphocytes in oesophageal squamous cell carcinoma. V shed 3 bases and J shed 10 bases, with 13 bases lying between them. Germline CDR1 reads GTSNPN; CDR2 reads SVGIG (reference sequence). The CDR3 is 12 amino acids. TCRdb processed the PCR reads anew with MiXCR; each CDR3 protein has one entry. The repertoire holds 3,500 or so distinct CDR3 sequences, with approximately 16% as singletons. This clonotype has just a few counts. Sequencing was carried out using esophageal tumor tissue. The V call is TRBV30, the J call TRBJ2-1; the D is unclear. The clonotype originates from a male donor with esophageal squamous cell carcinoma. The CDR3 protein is CAWRKISYEQFF. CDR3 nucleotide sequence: TGTGCCTGGAGAAAAATCTCTTACGAGCAGTTCTTC.